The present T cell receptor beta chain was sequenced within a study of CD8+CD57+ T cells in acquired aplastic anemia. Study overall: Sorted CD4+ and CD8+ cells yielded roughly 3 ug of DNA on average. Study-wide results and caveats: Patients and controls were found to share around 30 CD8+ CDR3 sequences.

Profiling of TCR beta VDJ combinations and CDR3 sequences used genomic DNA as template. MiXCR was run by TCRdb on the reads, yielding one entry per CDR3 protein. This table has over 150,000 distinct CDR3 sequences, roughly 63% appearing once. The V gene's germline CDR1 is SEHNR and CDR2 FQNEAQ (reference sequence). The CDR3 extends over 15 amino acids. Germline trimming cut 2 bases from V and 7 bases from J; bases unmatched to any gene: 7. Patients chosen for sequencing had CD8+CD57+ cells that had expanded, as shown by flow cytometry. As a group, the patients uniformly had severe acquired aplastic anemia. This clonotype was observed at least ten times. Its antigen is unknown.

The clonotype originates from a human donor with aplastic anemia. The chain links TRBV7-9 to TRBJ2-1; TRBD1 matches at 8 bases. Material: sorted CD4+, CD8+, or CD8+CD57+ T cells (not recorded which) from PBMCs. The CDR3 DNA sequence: TGTGCCAGCAGCTTAACCAACAGGACAGGGAATGAGCAGTTCTTC. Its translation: CASSLTNRTGNEQFF.